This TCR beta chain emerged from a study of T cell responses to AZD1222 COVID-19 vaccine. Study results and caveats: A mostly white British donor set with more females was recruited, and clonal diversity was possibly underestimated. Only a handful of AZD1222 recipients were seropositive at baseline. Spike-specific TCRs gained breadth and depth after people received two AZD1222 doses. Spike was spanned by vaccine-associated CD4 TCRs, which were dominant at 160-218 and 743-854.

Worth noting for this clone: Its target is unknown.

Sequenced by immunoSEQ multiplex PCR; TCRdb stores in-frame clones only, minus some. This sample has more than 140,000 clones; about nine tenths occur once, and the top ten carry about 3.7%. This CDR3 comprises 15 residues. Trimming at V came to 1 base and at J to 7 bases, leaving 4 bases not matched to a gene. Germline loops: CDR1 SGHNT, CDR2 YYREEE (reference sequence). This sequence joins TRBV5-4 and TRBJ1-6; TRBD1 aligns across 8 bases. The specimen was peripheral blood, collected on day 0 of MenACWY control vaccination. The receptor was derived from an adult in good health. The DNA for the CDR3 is TGTGCCAGCAGCTTGCCAGGGGGCTCAAATTCACCCCTCCACTTT. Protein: CASSLPGGSNSPLHF.